One sample yielded the 23 T cell receptor beta chains listed below, sequenced in a study of blood T cell repertoires in COVID-19. Produced via immunoSEQ multiplex PCR; TCRdb's table is partial and in-frame only. Here the sample spans under 250,000 clones, roughly 89% being singletons. The sequenced sample was peripheral blood. These TCRs come from a man in his 60s who had recovered from COVID-19.

The chain carries TRBV5-1 and TRBJ2-1; 8 nucleotides match TRBD2. The CDR3 covers 16 residues. The V and J ends lost 3 bases and 6 bases, in that order; junction bases with no gene match: 11. Germline CDR1 reads SGHRS; CDR2 reads YFSETQ. CDR3 in amino acids: CASSWSGGGISNEQFF. In DNA, the CDR3 is TGCGCCAGCAGCTGGTCGGGCGGGGGGATCTCCAATGAGCAGTTCTTC.

The chain combines TRBV5-4 with TRBJ1-6; no reliable D call. Germline V lookup: CDR1 SGHNT, CDR2 YYREEE (reference sequence). V gave up 0 bases and J gave up 5 bases, with 9 bases separating them. The CDR3 has 15 residues. This CDR3 is CASSLEGRNNSPLHF. DNA of the CDR3: TGTGCCAGCAGCTTGGAAGGCAGGAATAATTCACCCCTCCACTTT.

V gene TRBV5-1 combines with J gene TRBJ2-3, with TRBD2 matching over 7 bases. The V gene end was trimmed by 3 bases and the J gene end by 2 bases; junction bases not matched to a gene: 9. The CDR3 runs to 16 residues. The germline CDR1 and CDR2 sequences are SGHRS and YFSETQ. The CDR3 sequence is CASSSGASGHTDTQYF. The CDR3 DNA reads as TGCGCCAGCAGCTCTGGGGCTAGCGGTCACACAGATACGCAGTATTTT.

This chain uses TRBV30 with TRBJ2-3, with TRBD2 matching 9 bases. Losses at the gene ends were 4 bases for V and 0 bases for J; bases not matched to a gene: 5. Germline V CDR1 and CDR2: GTSNPN, SVGIG (reference sequence). CDR3 length equals 15 residues. The CDR3 here is CAWTGLAGSTDTQYF. The CDR3 DNA sequence: TGTGCCTGGACGGGTCTAGCGGGAAGCACAGATACGCAGTATTTT. Supplemented by reference TRBV30 and TRBJ2-3, the full variable domain reads SQTIHQWPATLVQPVGSPLSLECTVEGTSNPNLYWYRQAAGRGLQLLFYSVGIGQISSEVPQNLSASRPQDRQFILSSKKLLLSDSGFYLCAWTGLAGSTDTQYFGPGTRLTVL.

The chain combines TRBV27 with TRBJ2-7; weak D call: TRBD2 (6 bases). Per the germline V gene, CDR1 is MNHEY and CDR2 is SMNVEV (reference sequence). V was shortened by 5 bases and J by 9 bases, with 26 bases between the two germline ends. This CDR3 is 16 amino acids long. Written as DNA, the CDR3 is TGTGCCAGCAGTCCCCGGGGAGGCCCCTACGAGTTAGGGCAGTACTTC. This codes for CASSPRGGPYELGQYF.

CDR3 loop: CASSDRGVVMGTTEAFF. The DNA of the CDR3 is TGTGCCAGCAGTGACAGGGGTGTAGTAATGGGAACCACTGAAGCTTTCTTT. This sequence joins TRBV6-2 or TRBV6-3 and TRBJ1-1; 8 bases are a match to TRBD1. The germline V gene encodes CDR1 MNHEY and CDR2 SVGEGT. The CDR3 loop spans 17 amino acids. Trimming took 5 bases from V and 4 from J; bases not matched to a gene: 15.

The chain joins TRBV18 to TRBJ2-2, with 8 bases matching TRBD1. The CDR3 extends over 14 amino acids. Losses at the gene ends were 5 bases for V and 7 bases for J; bases not matched to a gene: 6. The germline CDR1 and CDR2 sequences are KGHSH and LQKENI. The CDR3 DNA sequence: TGTGCCAGCTCAAGCCAGGGGGCTGGCGGGGAGCTGTTTTTT. Encoded protein: CASSSQGAGGELFF.

The table lists this clone with a count of one. The genes are TRBV15 and TRBJ1-5; no clear D gene. Between the trimmed V and J ends, which lost 4 bases and 1 base, there was a span of 8 bases. The CDR3 runs to 14 residues. Germline assignment: CDR1 LNHNV and CDR2 YYDKDF (reference sequence). The CDR3 here is CATSIAVSNQPQHF. The CDR3 DNA is TGTGCCACCAGCATTGCGGTAAGCAATCAGCCCCAGCATTTT.

The genes are TRBV7-2 and TRBJ2-7, with D uncertain. CDR3 length: 14 residues. With 1 base removed from V and 2 bases from J, the gap between germline ends came to 9 bases. Germline V gene sequence: CDR1 SGHTA, CDR2 FQGNSA. CDR3 region: CASSLDPKTYEQYF. The CDR3, as DNA: TGTGCCAGCAGCTTAGATCCCAAAACCTACGAGCAGTACTTC.

In its sample, this clone was seen once. V usage is TRBV24-1 and J usage is TRBJ2-2; TRBD1 matches 10 bases. Germline V gene lookup returns CDR1 KGHDR and CDR2 SFDVKD. The length of the CDR3 is 14 residues. V lost 7 bases, J lost 6 bases, and 4 bases stayed unmatched. CDR3 loop: CATRRTGGSGELFF. The CDR3, as DNA: TGTGCCACCAGGAGGACAGGGGGTTCCGGGGAGCTGTTTTTT.

The rearrangement joins TRBV3-1 (or the pseudogene TRBV3-2) to TRBJ1-2; TRBD1 agrees at 7 bases. Unmatched junction bases numbered 10, after V lost 4 bases and J lost 2 bases. This CDR3 contains 16 residues. Looked up from germline, CDR1 is LGHDT and CDR2 is YNNKEL (reference sequence). CDR3 DNA sequence: TGTGCCAGCAGCCTACAAACGACAGGGCCCAACTATGGCTACACCTTC. Protein sequence: CASSLQTTGPNYGYTF.

This clone appeared a few times. V usage is TRBV13 and J usage is TRBJ2-1, with D maybe TRBD1 (5 bases). The germline V and J ends were trimmed by 7 bases and 7 bases, with 14 bases remaining between them. The CDR3 contains 13 residues. Germline values: CDR1 PRHDT, CDR2 FYEKMQ (reference sequence). CDR3 bases: TGTGCCAGCACGCAGGGTCTTTGGAATGAGCAGTTCTTC. Residues: CASTQGLWNEQFF.

Details on this clone: Different DNA sequences within this sample yield the same CDR3. For the CDR3, the DNA is TGTGCCACCAGCAGAGATGGGACAGGGGGCAATCAGCCCCAGCATTTT. It translates to CATSRDGTGGNQPQHF. This chain connects TRBV15 to TRBJ1-5, with TRBD1 matching 10 bases. The CDR3 is 16 amino acids. Germline V CDR1 and CDR2: LNHNV, YYDKDF (reference sequence). V trimming: 0 bases; J trimming: 2 bases; junction bases outside the gene matches: 1.

As DNA, the CDR3 is TGTGCCACCAGTGATTGGGGTTATAGCGGGGGGGAAGAGACCCAGTACTTC. Translated, it gives CATSDWGYSGGEETQYF. V gene TRBV24-1 combines with J gene TRBJ2-5, with TRBD2 matching over 11 bases. Germline lookup yields CDR1 KGHDR and CDR2 SFDVKD. This CDR3 comprises 17 residues. Unmatched junction bases numbered 7, after V lost 2 bases and J lost 3 bases.

The chain combines TRBV19 with TRBJ2-5; maybe TRBD1 (6 bases). Trimming cost V 4 bases and J 0 bases, with 9 bases left between them. This CDR3 has 14 residues. Germline V lookup: CDR1 LNHDA, CDR2 SQIVND (reference sequence). DNA for the CDR3: TGTGCCAGTAGTACAGGGGTTGACCAAGAGACCCAGTACTTC. It yields the protein CASSTGVDQETQYF.

V gene TRBV5-1 combines with J gene TRBJ1-1, with 8 bases identical to TRBD1. This CDR3 region has 15 residues. Unmatched junction bases numbered 9, after V lost 4 bases and J lost 4 bases. Germline V CDR1 and CDR2: SGHRS, YFSETQ. CDR3 in DNA: TGCGCCAGCAGCCCGGGGCAGGGGGCGATCACTGAAGCTTTCTTT. It is translated as CASSPGQGAITEAFF.

The chain employs TRBV24-1 and TRBJ2-2; the match to TRBD1 covers 7 bases. Germline trimming cut 7 bases from V and 4 bases from J; bases unmatched to any gene: 5. The CDR3 runs 14 residues. In germline, CDR1 is KGHDR, CDR2 SFDVKD. The CDR3 region is CATRGTGVTGELFF. For the CDR3, the DNA is TGTGCCACCAGGGGCACAGGGGTCACCGGGGAGCTGTTTTTT.

The chain couples TRBV5-4 to TRBJ2-3; 8 bases agree with TRBD2. This CDR3 region has 18 residues. The V gene end was trimmed by 4 bases and the J gene end by 0 bases; junction bases not matched to a gene: 13. The V gene's germline CDR1 is SGHNT and CDR2 YYREEE (reference sequence). The CDR3 spells CASSGRFSGERSTDTQYF. The CDR3 DNA reads TGTGCCAGCAGCGGGCGGTTTAGCGGGGAGAGGAGCACAGATACGCAGTATTTT.

The chain recombines TRBV5-6 with TRBJ1-5; D is ambiguous. This CDR3 is built from 15 residues. Germline V gene lookup returns CDR1 SGHDT and CDR2 YYEEEE. With 1 base removed from V and 3 bases from J, the gap between germline ends came to 11 bases. The CDR3 region is CASSLLAQINQPQHF. CDR3 DNA: TGTGCCAGCAGCTTGTTGGCTCAGATCAATCAGCCCCAGCATTTT.

The CDR3 DNA is TGCAGCGTTGCACGGACAGGGTTTACCTACGAGCAGTACTTC. Its translation is CSVARTGFTYEQYF. V gene TRBV29-1 combines with J gene TRBJ2-7; 8 bases are shared with TRBD1. CDR1 and CDR2 from the germline V gene are SQVTM and ANQGSEA. Germline trimming cut 4 bases from V and 2 bases from J; bases unmatched to any gene: 7. The length of the CDR3 is 14 residues.

CDR3 coding DNA: TGCGCCAGCAGCCCCATAGCGGGAGGGACCTACGAGCAGTACTTC. This codes for CASSPIAGGTYEQYF. V is TRBV5-1 and J is TRBJ2-7; TRBD2 matches at 11 bases. Germline loops: CDR1 SGHRS, CDR2 YFSETQ. The CDR3 sequence is 15 residues long. V lost 4 bases to trimming and J lost 2 bases; unmatched junction nucleotides: 5.

The chain carries TRBV27 and TRBJ1-4; TRBD1 is a possible D gene (6 bases). The germline gives CDR1 MNHEY, CDR2 SMNVEV (reference sequence). This CDR3 spans 12 amino acids. V was pared by 6 bases and J by 7 bases, with 9 bases between. The chain's CDR3 is CASRGGCEKLFF. The CDR3 coding sequence is TGTGCCAGCAGAGGGGGTTGTGAAAAACTGTTTTTT. Supplemented by reference TRBV27 and TRBJ1-4, the full variable domain reads EAQVTQNPRYLITVTGKKLTVTCSQNMNHEYMSWYRQDPGLGLRQIYYSMNVEVTDKGDVPEGYKVSRKEKRNFPLILESPSPNQTSLYFCASRGGCEKLFFGSGTQLSVL.

CDR3 protein: CASSPDRGALRNEQFF. Written as DNA, the CDR3 is TGTGCCAGCAGCCCGGACAGGGGTGCTTTAAGGAATGAGCAGTTCTTC. The rearrangement uses TRBV28 and TRBJ2-1, with 9 bases aligning to TRBD1. The CDR3 consists of 16 residues. Per the germline V gene, CDR1 is MDHEN and CDR2 is SYDVKM. After removal of 6 bases from V and 7 bases from J, the junction contained 13 bases not matched to a gene.